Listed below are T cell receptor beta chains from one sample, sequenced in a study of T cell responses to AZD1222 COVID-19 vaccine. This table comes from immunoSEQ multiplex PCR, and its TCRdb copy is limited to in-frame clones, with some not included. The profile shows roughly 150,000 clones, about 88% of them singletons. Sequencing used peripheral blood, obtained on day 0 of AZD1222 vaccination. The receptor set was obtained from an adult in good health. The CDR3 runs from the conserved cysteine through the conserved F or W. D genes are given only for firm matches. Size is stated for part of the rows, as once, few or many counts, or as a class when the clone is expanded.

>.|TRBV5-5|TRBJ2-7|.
TGTGCCAGCAGCTCCAGACAAACCTACGAGCAGTACTTC
CASSSRQTYEQYF
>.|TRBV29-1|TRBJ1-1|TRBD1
TGCAGCGTTGAATCAGGGGGGTCTAACACTGAAGCTTTCTTT
CSVESGGSNTEAFF
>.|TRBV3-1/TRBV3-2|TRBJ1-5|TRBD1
TGTGCCAGCAGTCTGACAGGGGGGAATCAGCCCCAGCATTTT
CASSLTGGNQPQHF
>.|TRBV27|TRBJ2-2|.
TGTGCCAGCAGTTCCCGGGGTCTGAACACCGGGGAGCTGTTTTTT
CASSSRGLNTGELFF
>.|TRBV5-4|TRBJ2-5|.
TGTGCCAGCAGCTTTCCTCCCGGCGCCACTCAGACCCAGTACTTC
CASSFPPGATQTQYF
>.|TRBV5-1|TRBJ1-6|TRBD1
TGCGCCAGCAGCTTTGGGCTACGGGACAGCTCCTATAATTCACCCCTCCACTTT
CASSFGLRDSSYNSPLHF
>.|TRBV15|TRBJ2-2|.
TGTGCCACCAGCAGACGACAGACCGGGGAGCTGTTTTTT
CATSRRQTGELFF
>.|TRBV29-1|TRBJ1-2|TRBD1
TGCAGCGCCGGACAGGAATATGGCTACACCTTC
CSAGQEYGYTF
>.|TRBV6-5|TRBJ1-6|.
TGTGCCAGCAGTTATCTAGACAGGCTTAATTCACCCCTCCACTTT
CASSYLDRLNSPLHF
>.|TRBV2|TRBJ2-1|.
TGTGCCAGCAGTGAATATGGGGTGAGGGTAGGAGGGAATGAGCAGTTCTTC
CASSEYGVRVGGNEQFF
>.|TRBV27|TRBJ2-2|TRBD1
TGTGCCAGCAGTGAGGGGACAGGGATCACCGGGGAGCTGTTTTTT
CASSEGTGITGELFF
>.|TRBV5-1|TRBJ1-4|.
TGCGCCAGCAGGTTGCCAGGGGTGAATGAAAAACTGTTTTTT
CASRLPGVNEKLFF
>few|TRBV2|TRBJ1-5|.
TGTGCCAGCAGTGAAGACAATCTTCAGCCCCAGCATTTT
CASSEDNLQPQHF
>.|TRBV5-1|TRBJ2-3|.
TGCGCCAGCAGCAGGGTCACAGATACGCAGTATTTT
CASSRVTDTQYF
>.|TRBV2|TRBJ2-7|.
TGTGCCAGCAAGGGGTCGGCTAGTTCCTACGAGCAGTACTTC
CASKGSASSYEQYF
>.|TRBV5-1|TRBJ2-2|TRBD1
TGCGCCAGCAGCTTCCTTGACAGGGCGAACGGGGAGCTGTTTTTT
CASSFLDRANGELFF
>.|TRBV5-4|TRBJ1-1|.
TGTGCCAGCAGCTTGTACCTTGTAAGGTACACTGAAGCTTTCTTT
CASSLYLVRYTEAFF
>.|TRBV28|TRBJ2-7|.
TGTGCCAGCAGTTTAGAACGCGGGACGGGAGCCTACGAGCAGTACTTC
CASSLERGTGAYEQYF
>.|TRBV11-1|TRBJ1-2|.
TGTGCCAGCAGCGTGGGAGTTAACTATGGCTACACCTTC
CASSVGVNYGYTF
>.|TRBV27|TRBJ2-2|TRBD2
TGTGCCAGCAGTTTAAGACTAGCGGCTAACACCGGGGAGCTGTTTTTT
CASSLRLAANTGELFF
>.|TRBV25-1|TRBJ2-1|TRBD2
TGTGCCAGCAGTGATAACCGCGGACTAGTTTCGTACAATGAGCAGTTCTTC
CASSDNRGLVSYNEQFF
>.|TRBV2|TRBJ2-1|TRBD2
TGTGCCAGCAGAAGAATAGCGGGGGGGCGCCCGCCCTACAATGAGCAGTTCTTC
CASRRIAGGRPPYNEQFF
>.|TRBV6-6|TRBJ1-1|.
TGTGCCAGCAACCAAAAGGGGGGTTTGAACACTGAAGCTTTCTTT
CASNQKGGLNTEAFF
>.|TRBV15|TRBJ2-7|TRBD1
TGTGCCACCAGCACGCCCGGGACAGCCTACGAGCAGTACTTC
CATSTPGTAYEQYF
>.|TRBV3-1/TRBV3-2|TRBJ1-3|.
TGTGCCAGCAGCCGGGCAGGGTCTGGGTCTGGAAACACCATATATTTT
CASSRAGSGSGNTIYF
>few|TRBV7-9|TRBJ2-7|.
TGTGCCAGCAGCCGCCTACAGGACGAGCAGTACTTC
CASSRLQDEQYF
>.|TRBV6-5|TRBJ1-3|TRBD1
TGTGCCAGCAGTCGGTCCGACAGGGCTGGAAACACCATATATTTT
CASSRSDRAGNTIYF
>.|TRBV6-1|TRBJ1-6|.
TGTGCCAGCAGTGAAAGACAGAGAATTAATTCACCCCTCCACTTT
CASSERQRINSPLHF
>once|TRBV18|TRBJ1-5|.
TGTGCCAGCTCACCACCAGGGTTAGGCAATCAGCCCCAGCATTTT
CASSPPGLGNQPQHF
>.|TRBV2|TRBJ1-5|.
TGTGCCAGCAGTGACGACAATCAGCCCCAGCATTTT
CASSDDNQPQHF
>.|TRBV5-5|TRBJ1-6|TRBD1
TGTGCCAGCAGCTCCCCAGGGGGAGCGAATTCACCCCTCCACTTT
CASSSPGGANSPLHF
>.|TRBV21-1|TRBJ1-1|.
TGTGCCAGCAGCTCCCCGGGGAGTAGTTACACTGAAGCTTTCTTT
CASSSPGSSYTEAFF
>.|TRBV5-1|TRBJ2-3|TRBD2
TGCGCCAGCAGCTTTGGGTACCCTCTAGCGGGGGCAAGCACAGATACGCAGTATTTT
CASSFGYPLAGASTDTQYF
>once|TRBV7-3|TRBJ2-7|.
TGTGCCAGCAGCTTAGGGCAGAACTACGAGCAGTACTTC
CASSLGQNYEQYF
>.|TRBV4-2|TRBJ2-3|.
TGTGCCAGCAGCCAGCCGGGACCTTCCACAGATACGCAGTATTTT
CASSQPGPSTDTQYF
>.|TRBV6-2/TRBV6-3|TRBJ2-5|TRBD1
TGTGCCAGCAGTTACTCTCGAGACAGGGGAGAGACCCAGTACTTC
CASSYSRDRGETQYF
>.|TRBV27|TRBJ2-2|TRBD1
TGTGCCAGCAGCGGACAGGGTGGCGGGGAGCTGTTTTTT
CASSGQGGGELFF
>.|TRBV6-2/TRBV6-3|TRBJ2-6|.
TGTGCCAGCAGTTACGACAATTCTGGGGCCAACGTCCTGACTTTC
CASSYDNSGANVLTF
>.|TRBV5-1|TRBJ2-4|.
TGCGCCAGCAGCTACGGGAGCGTGAGAAACATTCAGTACTTC
CASSYGSVRNIQYF
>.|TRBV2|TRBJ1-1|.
TGTGCCAGCAGTGGTGGGGTTGAAGCTTTCTTT
CASSGGVEAFF
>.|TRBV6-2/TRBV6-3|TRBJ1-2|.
TGTGCCAGCAGTTACGATTATACGGGTAACTATGGCTACACCTTC
CASSYDYTGNYGYTF
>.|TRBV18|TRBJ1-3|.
TGTGCCAGCTCACCTCCGAGCCGAAACTCTGGAAACACCATATATTTT
CASSPPSRNSGNTIYF
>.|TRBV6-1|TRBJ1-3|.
TGTGCCAGCAGTGAAGGCTGGGGAGTGAAGCCTGGAAACACCATATATTTT
CASSEGWGVKPGNTIYF
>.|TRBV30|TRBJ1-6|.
TGTGCCTTGACCGGGGGCTTGGATAATTCACCCCTCCACTTT
CALTGGLDNSPLHF
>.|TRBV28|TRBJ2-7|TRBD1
TGTGCCAGCAGGGGGACAGTCAACCACGAGCAGTACTTC
CASRGTVNHEQYF
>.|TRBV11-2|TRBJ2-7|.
TGTGCCAGCAGCCCGGACCGCATGAGCTCCTACGAGCAGTACTTC
CASSPDRMSSYEQYF
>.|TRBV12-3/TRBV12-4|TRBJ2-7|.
TGTGCCAGCAGTTTAGAGCGAGAGCAGTACTTC
CASSLEREQYF
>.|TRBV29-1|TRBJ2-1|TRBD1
TGCAGCACCCGGACAGGGCCGTACAATGAGCAGTTCTTC
CSTRTGPYNEQFF
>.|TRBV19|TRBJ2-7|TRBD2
TGTGCCAGTAGTAGCGGGAGAGACTACGAGCAGTACTTC
CASSSGRDYEQYF
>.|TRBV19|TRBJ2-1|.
TGTGCCAGTAGTATAGTAGTCGGTAATGAGCAGTTCTTC
CASSIVVGNEQFF
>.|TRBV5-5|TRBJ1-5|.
TGTGCCAGCAGCATAAGCCCAGAGAGCAATCAGCCCCAGCATTTT
CASSISPESNQPQHF